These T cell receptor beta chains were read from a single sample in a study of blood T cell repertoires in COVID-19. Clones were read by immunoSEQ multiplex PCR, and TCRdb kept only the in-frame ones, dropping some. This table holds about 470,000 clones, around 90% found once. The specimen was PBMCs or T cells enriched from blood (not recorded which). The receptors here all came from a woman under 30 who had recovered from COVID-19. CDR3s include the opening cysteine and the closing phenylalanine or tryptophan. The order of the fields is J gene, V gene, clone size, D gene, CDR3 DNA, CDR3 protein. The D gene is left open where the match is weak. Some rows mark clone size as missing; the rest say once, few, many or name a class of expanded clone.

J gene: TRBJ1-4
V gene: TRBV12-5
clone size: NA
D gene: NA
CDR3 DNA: TGTGCTAGTGGTTTGGTACGCGGGCCAACTAATGAAAAACTGTTTTTT
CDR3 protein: CASGLVRGPTNEKLFF

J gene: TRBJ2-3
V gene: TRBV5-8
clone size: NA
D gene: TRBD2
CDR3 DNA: TGTGCCAGCAGCCTTAGGACTAGCGGGGACACAGATACGCAGTATTTT
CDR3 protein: CASSLRTSGDTDTQYF

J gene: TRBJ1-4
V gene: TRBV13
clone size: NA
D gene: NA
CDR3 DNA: TGTGCCAGCAGCTTATCGCAGGGACTAAGAGGGAATGAAAAACTGTTTTTT
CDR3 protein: CASSLSQGLRGNEKLFF

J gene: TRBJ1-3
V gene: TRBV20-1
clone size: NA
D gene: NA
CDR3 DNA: TGCAGTGCTAGTATCCCTTACTCTGGAAACACCATATATTTT
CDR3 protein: CSASIPYSGNTIYF

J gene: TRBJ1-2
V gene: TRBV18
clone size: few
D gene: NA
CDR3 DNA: TGTGCCAGCTCAGCAAACCCCCCGGGATCTAACTATGGCTACACCTTC
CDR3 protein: CASSANPPGSNYGYTF

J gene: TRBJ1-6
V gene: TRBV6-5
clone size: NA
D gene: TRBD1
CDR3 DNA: TGTGCCAGCAGTTACACTCTGACAGGGATGGGTTCACCCCTCCACTTT
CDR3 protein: CASSYTLTGMGSPLHF

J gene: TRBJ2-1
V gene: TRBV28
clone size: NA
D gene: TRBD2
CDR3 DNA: TGTGCCAGCAGTTTACTAGGACTAGCGGGGGGGAATGAGCAGTTCTTC
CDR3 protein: CASSLLGLAGGNEQFF

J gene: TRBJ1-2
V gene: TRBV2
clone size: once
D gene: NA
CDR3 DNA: TGTGCCAGCAGTGAGGGCAGTCAAAGTGGCTACACCTTC
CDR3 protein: CASSEGSQSGYTF

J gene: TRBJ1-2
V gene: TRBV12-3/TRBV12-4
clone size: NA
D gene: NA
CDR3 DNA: TGTGCCAGCAGTTTCGGGGGGAGCTACACCTTC
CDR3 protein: CASSFGGSYTF

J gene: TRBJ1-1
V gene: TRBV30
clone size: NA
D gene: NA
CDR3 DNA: TGTGCCTGGAGTGTCTTAGGGACTTGGACTGAAGCTTTCTTT
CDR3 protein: CAWSVLGTWTEAFF

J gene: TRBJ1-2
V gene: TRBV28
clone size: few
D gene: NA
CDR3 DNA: TGTGCCAGCAGTTTGTTGGCAGTAAACTATGGCTACACCTTC
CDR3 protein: CASSLLAVNYGYTF

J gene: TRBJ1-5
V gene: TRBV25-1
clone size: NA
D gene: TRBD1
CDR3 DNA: TGTGCCAGCAGTGACCCAACAGGGGACCAGCCCCAGCATTTT
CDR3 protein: CASSDPTGDQPQHF

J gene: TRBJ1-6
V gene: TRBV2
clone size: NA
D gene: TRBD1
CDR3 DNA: TGTGCCACCAAGCTGGACAGGGATAATTCACCCCTCCACTTT
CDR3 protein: CATKLDRDNSPLHF

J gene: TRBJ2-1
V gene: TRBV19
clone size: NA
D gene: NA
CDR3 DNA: TGTGCCAGTAGATCTGTAGGCCAGGGGACCAATGAGCAGTTCTTC
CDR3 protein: CASRSVGQGTNEQFF

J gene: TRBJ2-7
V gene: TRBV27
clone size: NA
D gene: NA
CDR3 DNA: TGTGCCAGCAGCCTGCAGGAGGGATTAAACTACGAGCAGTACTTC
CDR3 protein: CASSLQEGLNYEQYF

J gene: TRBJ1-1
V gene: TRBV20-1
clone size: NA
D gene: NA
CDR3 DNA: TGCAGTGCTAGTCCCGTGAACACTGAAGCTTTCTTT
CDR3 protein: CSASPVNTEAFF

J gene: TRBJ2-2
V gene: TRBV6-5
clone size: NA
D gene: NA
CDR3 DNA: TGTGCCAGCGCTGGGGGGTACCCCAACACCGGGGAGCTGTTTTTT
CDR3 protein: CASAGGYPNTGELFF

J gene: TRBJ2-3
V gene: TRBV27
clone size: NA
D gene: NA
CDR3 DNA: TGTGCCACTGCGATTTCCCGCACAGATACGCAGTATTTT
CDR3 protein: CATAISRTDTQYF

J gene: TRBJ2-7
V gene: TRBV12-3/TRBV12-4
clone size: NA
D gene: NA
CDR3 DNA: TGTGCCAGCACTCTGACGGCAGGCCACGAGCAGTACTTC
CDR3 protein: CASTLTAGHEQYF

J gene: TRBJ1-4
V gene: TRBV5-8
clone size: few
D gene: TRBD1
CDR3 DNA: TGTGCCAGCAGCTTGAACAGGGGCCCGGCCCCAAATGAAAAACTGTTTTTT
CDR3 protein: CASSLNRGPAPNEKLFF

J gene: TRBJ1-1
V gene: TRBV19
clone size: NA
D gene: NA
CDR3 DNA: TGTGCCAGTAGGGACAGCGCCCCTGAAGCTTTCTTT
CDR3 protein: CASRDSAPEAFF

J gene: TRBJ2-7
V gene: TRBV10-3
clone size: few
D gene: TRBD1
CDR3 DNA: TGTGCCATCACCGGGACAGGGGGCTTCGAGCAGTACTTC
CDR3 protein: CAITGTGGFEQYF

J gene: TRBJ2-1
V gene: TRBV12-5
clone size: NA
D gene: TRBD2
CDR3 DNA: TGTGCTAGTGGTTCCCCTAGCGGGGGGGGGAATGAGCAGTTCTTC
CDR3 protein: CASGSPSGGGNEQFF

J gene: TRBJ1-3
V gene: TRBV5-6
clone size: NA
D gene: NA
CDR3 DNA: TGTGCCAGCAGCTTGGGTAGCCGGCTCTCTGGAAACACCATATATTTT
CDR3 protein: CASSLGSRLSGNTIYF

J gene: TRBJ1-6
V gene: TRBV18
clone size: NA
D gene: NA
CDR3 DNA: TGTGCCAGCTCACCTGAGACAGGTTCGCGATCACCCCTCCACTTT
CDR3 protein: CASSPETGSRSPLHF

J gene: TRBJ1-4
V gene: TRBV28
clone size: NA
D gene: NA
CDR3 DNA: TGTGCCAGCAGTGAACGGACAGCAGCTGGTGAAAAACTGTTTTTT
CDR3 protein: CASSERTAAGEKLFF

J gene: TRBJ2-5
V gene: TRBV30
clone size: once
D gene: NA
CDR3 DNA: TGTGCCTGGGGTGGACAGCTAGGGACCCAGTACTTC
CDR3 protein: CAWGGQLGTQYF